The rows below give T cell receptor beta chains drawn from one sample of a study of cytomegalovirus exposure and HLA in healthy donors. Data came from immunoSEQ multiplex PCR; TCRdb stores just in-frame clones and leaves some out. The sample lists about 230,000 clones, 85% to 90% seen once, with over 1% in the top ten. The sequencing input was PBMCs. These TCRs come from a human donor in good health. The CDR3 runs from the conserved cysteine through the conserved F or W. The order of the fields is J gene, V gene, CDR3 protein.

j_call: TRBJ2-7
v_call: TRBV4-3
cdr3_aa: CASSPDRGPPYEQYF

j_call: TRBJ2-7
v_call: TRBV5-6
cdr3_aa: CASSPPLSLGPSYEQYF

j_call: TRBJ1-5
v_call: TRBV7-2
cdr3_aa: CASSNDGQYSNQPQHF

j_call: TRBJ1-2
v_call: TRBV6-5
cdr3_aa: CASSYSTGDYGYTF

j_call: TRBJ2-4
v_call: TRBV7-9
cdr3_aa: CSTSAKNIQYF

j_call: TRBJ2-1
v_call: TRBV7-6
cdr3_aa: CASSLVQDNEQFF

j_call: TRBJ2-2
v_call: TRBV23-1
cdr3_aa: CAPQGGPNTGELFF

j_call: TRBJ1-2
v_call: TRBV28
cdr3_aa: CASSILQGAPYGYTF

j_call: TRBJ2-5
v_call: TRBV4-1
cdr3_aa: CASSQGPMAETQYF

j_call: TRBJ2-3
v_call: TRBV4-3
cdr3_aa: CASSHTPAGGRDTQYF

j_call: TRBJ1-4
v_call: TRBV4-3
cdr3_aa: CASSRDRGPGGEKLFF

j_call: TRBJ1-5
v_call: TRBV9
cdr3_aa: CASSPGWGDQPQHF

j_call: TRBJ1-4
v_call: TRBV5-4
cdr3_aa: CASSSGTEPEKLFF

j_call: TRBJ1-1
v_call: TRBV10-2
cdr3_aa: CASRAGQVLNTEAFF

j_call: TRBJ2-7
v_call: TRBV19
cdr3_aa: CASSIGGTGSYEQYF

j_call: TRBJ1-3
v_call: TRBV18
cdr3_aa: CASSPQEAGENTIYF

j_call: TRBJ2-7
v_call: TRBV5-6
cdr3_aa: CASLRTGPSEQYF

j_call: TRBJ1-2
v_call: TRBV30
cdr3_aa: CAWSTGDYGYTF

j_call: TRBJ2-2
v_call: TRBV27
cdr3_aa: CASLRGRGTGELFF

j_call: TRBJ2-7
v_call: TRBV7-9
cdr3_aa: CSSSSSGGLADPYEQYF

j_call: TRBJ1-2
v_call: TRBV7-2
cdr3_aa: CASSLFPTVNYGYTF

j_call: TRBJ2-4
v_call: TRBV28
cdr3_aa: CASRDVTGSDIQYF

j_call: TRBJ1-2
v_call: TRBV4-2
cdr3_aa: CASSQEGAGYGYTF

j_call: TRBJ1-1
v_call: TRBV14
cdr3_aa: CASSQKGLLNTEAFF

j_call: TRBJ1-4
v_call: TRBV5-1
cdr3_aa: CASSFSRDRGDRGEKLFF

j_call: TRBJ2-3
v_call: TRBV18
cdr3_aa: CASSPGLAGVYTQYF

j_call: TRBJ1-2
v_call: TRBV6-1
cdr3_aa: CASSEQGGRISYTF

j_call: TRBJ2-3
v_call: TRBV7-9
cdr3_aa: CASSLIERERGTDTQYF

j_call: TRBJ2-3
v_call: TRBV7-6
cdr3_aa: CASSRSGQGPDTQYF

j_call: TRBJ2-7
v_call: TRBV19
cdr3_aa: CASRKGQGTYEQYF

j_call: TRBJ2-3
v_call: TRBV29-1
cdr3_aa: CSSGGRRTDTQYF

j_call: TRBJ1-2
v_call: TRBV11-2
cdr3_aa: CASSLGLRDYTF

j_call: TRBJ1-2
v_call: TRBV7-9
cdr3_aa: CASRDGTGGRGYTF

j_call: TRBJ1-2
v_call: TRBV27
cdr3_aa: CASSLSPLANYGYTF

j_call: TRBJ2-5
v_call: TRBV9
cdr3_aa: CASSAGKQETQYF

j_call: TRBJ1-3
v_call: TRBV7-3
cdr3_aa: CASSPTDSRSGNTIYF

j_call: TRBJ2-7
v_call: TRBV6-6
cdr3_aa: CASRRTGIYEQYF

j_call: TRBJ1-1
v_call: TRBV6-1
cdr3_aa: CASSSLGGNTEAFF

j_call: TRBJ2-5
v_call: TRBV18
cdr3_aa: CASSRGDRGIQETQYF

j_call: TRBJ2-3
v_call: TRBV7-2
cdr3_aa: CASSLRAESTDTQYF

j_call: TRBJ1-1
v_call: TRBV7-9
cdr3_aa: CASSHLPAGGNTEAFF

j_call: TRBJ2-7
v_call: TRBV19
cdr3_aa: CASGRDRGTYEQYF

j_call: TRBJ1-4
v_call: TRBV7-9
cdr3_aa: CASSYTESTNEKLFF

j_call: TRBJ2-7
v_call: TRBV28
cdr3_aa: CASSSFLVTYEQYF

j_call: TRBJ1-1
v_call: TRBV2
cdr3_aa: CAGAQGLNTEAFF

j_call: TRBJ2-7
v_call: TRBV6-5
cdr3_aa: CASSYSSSGNYEQYF

j_call: TRBJ1-1
v_call: TRBV6-5
cdr3_aa: CASSYSFTTQAFF

j_call: TRBJ2-1
v_call: TRBV25-1
cdr3_aa: CASKREKEVDEQFF

j_call: TRBJ2-5
v_call: TRBV7-9
cdr3_aa: CASSGASGLVETQYF

j_call: TRBJ1-1
v_call: TRBV7-2
cdr3_aa: CASRSRTGRFGNWAFF

j_call: TRBJ2-1
v_call: TRBV5-1
cdr3_aa: CASSLASGSFYNEQFF

j_call: TRBJ2-3
v_call: TRBV7-3
cdr3_aa: CASSLRAAVTDTQYF

j_call: TRBJ2-1
v_call: TRBV7-9
cdr3_aa: CASSPRGLADSYNEQFF

j_call: TRBJ1-1
v_call: TRBV4-1
cdr3_aa: CASSQVFTSSGTEAFF

j_call: TRBJ2-1
v_call: TRBV9
cdr3_aa: CASSAGLAADEQFF